The 12 T cell receptor beta chains in this list originate from one sample, sequenced in a study of T cells in Graves' hyperthyroidism and ophthalmopathy. RNA transcripts provided the source from which TCR beta CDR3 regions were amplified. HTBI primers were used for first-round RT-PCR of the TCR CDR3. TCRdb passed the multiplex PCR reads through MiXCR, listing each CDR3 protein once. This table has roughly 600,000 distinct CDR3 sequences, about 14% appearing once. Material: blood. These receptors originate from a woman between 50 and 59 years old with Graves' ophthalmopathy.

This clonotype was seen more than once but under ten times. This may be a read error: a much more frequent sequence differs by one nucleotide. The chain couples TRBV20-1 to TRBJ1-1; 10 bases are a match to TRBD1. The CDR3 sequence is 14 residues long. Germline values: CDR1 DFQATT, CDR2 SNEGSKA (reference sequence). Here the CDR3 DNA reads TGCGGTGCTAGAGACTGGGGACAGGGGACTGAAGCTTTCTTT. The encoded protein is CGARDWGQGTEAFF.

This clonotype was seen only once. The CDR3 protein is CASSVTGALSYEQYF. In DNA, the CDR3 is TGTGCCAGCAGTGTGACAGGAGCCCTTTCCTACGAGCAGTACTTC. The genes are TRBV2 and TRBJ2-7; possibly TRBD1 for D (6 bases). Germline CDR1 is SNHLY and CDR2 is FYNNEI. V was trimmed by 4 bases and J by 1 base, leaving 14 bases between them. The CDR3 covers 15 residues.

As to this clonotype: Since a much larger clone is just one base distant, this may be a read error. This chain joins TRBV9 and TRBJ2-1; TRBD2 aligns across 13 bases. Germline values: CDR1 SGDLS, CDR2 YYNGEE. The CDR3 consists of 20 residues. Trimming removed 0 bases from V and 6 bases from J; junction bases left unmatched: 15. Here the CDR3 DNA reads TGTGCCAGCAGCGTAGCGGGACGACTAGCGGGAGGAGGGGCCTTCAATGAGCAGTTCTTC. Protein sequence: CASSVAGRLAGGGAFNEQFF.

In this sample, this clonotype turned up once. This sequence joins TRBV27 and TRBJ2-6, with TRBD2 matching over 9 bases. This CDR3 spans 18 amino acids. Germline-derived CDR1 and CDR2 are MNHEY and SMNVEV (reference sequence). With 5 bases clipped from V and 7 bases from J, the junction kept 15 bases outside the gene matches. The DNA for the CDR3 is TGTGCCAGCAGTCCCATCCCCGGGACTAGCTATGAAGCCAACGTCCTGACTTTC. As protein: CASSPIPGTSYEANVLTF.

CDR3 DNA: TGTGCCAGCAGGGACAGGGGGACAACTAATGAAAAACTGTTTTTT. This sequence encodes CASRDRGTTNEKLFF. The V and J genes are TRBV2 and TRBJ1-4; 10 bases fit TRBD1. This CDR3 is built from 15 residues. The germline gives CDR1 SNHLY, CDR2 FYNNEI. After removal of 6 bases from V and 0 bases from J, the junction contained 1 base not matched to a gene.

This clonotype was recorded at least ten times. This chain connects TRBV12-3 or TRBV12-4 to TRBJ2-5, with 10 bases matching TRBD2. This CDR3 is built from 18 residues. V trimming: 5 bases; J trimming: 2 bases; junction bases outside the gene matches: 14. CDR3 loop: CASSRRSLLAGVQETQYF. For the CDR3, the DNA is TGTGCCAGCAGTCGACGCTCTTTGCTAGCGGGAGTTCAAGAGACCCAGTACTTC.

This clonotype was counted many times. The J gene is TRBJ2-7, the V gene TRBV27; 11 bases agree with TRBD2. The V segment lost 4 bases and the J segment 3 bases; nucleotides outside the gene matches: 8. CDR1 and CDR2 from the germline V gene are MNHEY and SMNVEV (reference sequence). CDR3 length: 16 residues. For the CDR3, the DNA is TGTGCCAGCAGTTCCCTCATGACTAGCGGGAACTACGAGCAGTACTTC. This gives the protein CASSSLMTSGNYEQYF.

This clonotype has only a few counts. The chain joins TRBV19 to TRBJ1-1, with D uncertain. Germline V CDR1 and CDR2: LNHDA, SQIVND (reference sequence). The CDR3 is 14 amino acids. Trimming took 6 bases from V and 7 from J, leaving 18 bases between them. For the CDR3, the DNA is TGTGCCAGTAGCATTGGTCAAGGGCCACTTGAAGCTTTCTTT. Protein product: CASSIGQGPLEAFF.

The V gene is TRBV3-1, the J gene TRBJ2-1; no definite D call. With 0 bases removed from V and 6 bases from J, the gap between germline ends came to 9 bases. The CDR3 runs to 14 residues. The V gene's germline CDR1 is LGHDT and CDR2 YNNKEL (reference sequence). Here the CDR3 DNA reads TGTGCCAGCAGCCAAGATCAAGTAAGCAATGAGCAGTTCTTC. This codes for CASSQDQVSNEQFF.

This clonotype was counted ten times or more. DNA for the CDR3: TGTGCCAGCAGCTTAGGGGGGACTGCCACAGATACGCAGTATTTT. Translated, it gives CASSLGGTATDTQYF. The chain links TRBV7-9 to TRBJ2-3, with D possibly matching TRBD2 (6 bases). Germline V gives CDR1 SEHNR, CDR2 FQNEAQ (reference sequence). There are 15 residues in the CDR3. V gave up 1 base and J gave up 2 bases, with 10 bases separating them. The complete variable domain, with remaining parts taken from reference TRBV7-9 and TRBJ2-3, reads DTGVSQNPRHKITKRGQNVTFRCDPISEHNRLYWYRQTLGQGPEFLTYFQNEAQLEKSRLLSDRFSAERPKGSFSTLEIQRTEQGDSAMYLCASSLGGTATDTQYFGPGTRLTVL.

This clonotype was seen only a few times. J is TRBJ2-2 and V is TRBV24-1, with 11 bases lining up with TRBD2. Germline lookup yields CDR1 KGHDR and CDR2 SFDVKD. The CDR3 extends over 18 amino acids. The J segment lost 5 bases and the V segment lost 3 bases, leaving 10 bases of the junction unmatched. CDR3 sequence: CATSDRLLAGEGTGELFF. The CDR3 region has the DNA TGTGCCACCAGTGATCGGTTACTAGCGGGAGAAGGAACCGGGGAGCTGTTTTTT.

The chain uses TRBV27 and TRBJ2-2; 9 nucleotides align to TRBD2. The CDR3 has 18 amino acids. Trimming at V came to 1 base and at J to 6 bases, leaving 12 bases not matched to a gene. The germline gives CDR1 MNHEY, CDR2 SMNVEV (reference sequence). CDR3: CASSLYVGLAGAPGELFF. The CDR3 DNA follows: TGTGCCAGCAGTTTATATGTCGGTTTAGCGGGAGCTCCCGGGGAGCTGTTTTTT.